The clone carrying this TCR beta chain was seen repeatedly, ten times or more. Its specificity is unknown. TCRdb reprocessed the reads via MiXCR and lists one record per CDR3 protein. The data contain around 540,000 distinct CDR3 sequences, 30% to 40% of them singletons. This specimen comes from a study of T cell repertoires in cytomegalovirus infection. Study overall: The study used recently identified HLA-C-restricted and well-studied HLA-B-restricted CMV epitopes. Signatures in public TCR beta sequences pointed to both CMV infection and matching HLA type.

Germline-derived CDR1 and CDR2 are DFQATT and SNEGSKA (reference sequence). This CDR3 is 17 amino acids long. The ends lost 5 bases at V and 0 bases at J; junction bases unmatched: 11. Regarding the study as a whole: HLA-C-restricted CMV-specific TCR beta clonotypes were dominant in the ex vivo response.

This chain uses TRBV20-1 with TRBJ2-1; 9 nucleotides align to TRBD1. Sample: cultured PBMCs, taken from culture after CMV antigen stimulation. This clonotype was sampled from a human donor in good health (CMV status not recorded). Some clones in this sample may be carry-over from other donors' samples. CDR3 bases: TGCAGTGCTGCTGGACAGGGGCCTCAAAGCTCCTACAATGAGCAGTTCTTC. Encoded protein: CSAAGQGPQSSYNEQFF.